These T cell receptor beta chains were read from a single sample in a study of T cell responses to AZD1222 COVID-19 vaccine. Clones were sequenced by immunoSEQ multiplex PCR, and TCRdb holds only the in-frame ones, with some missing. There are under 150,000 clones in the sample; 93% occur only once, and 2.5% to 3.5% lies in the top ten. Sequencing used peripheral blood, obtained on day 0 of AZD1222 vaccination. The receptors were sampled from an adult in good health. Both conserved end residues are part of each CDR3. The order of the fields is D gene, J gene, clone size, V gene, CDR3 protein, CDR3 DNA. The D gene is left open where the match is weak. Clone size is not always given. Where it is, it says once, few, many or a class for expanded clones.

D: TRBD1; J: TRBJ2-5; size: NA; V: TRBV5-6; CDR3: CASSFPGTGGEETQYF; DNA: TGTGCCAGCAGCTTCCCCGGGACAGGGGGCGAGGAGACCCAGTACTTC
D: NA; J: TRBJ1-4; size: NA; V: TRBV5-1; CDR3: CASSLGTEGEKLFF; DNA: TGCGCCAGCAGCCTAGGGACGGAAGGGGAAAAACTGTTTTTT
D: NA; J: TRBJ2-5; size: NA; V: TRBV13; CDR3: CASSPQGSNQETQYF; DNA: TGTGCCAGCAGCCCGCAGGGTTCCAACCAAGAGACCCAGTACTTC
D: NA; J: TRBJ1-1; size: NA; V: TRBV7-9; CDR3: CASSLARGLNTEAFF; DNA: TGTGCCAGCAGCTTGGCCAGGGGACTTAACACTGAAGCTTTCTTT
D: NA; J: TRBJ2-2; size: NA; V: TRBV6-4; CDR3: CASSLDGAGELFF; DNA: TGTGCCAGCAGCCTAGACGGCGCCGGGGAGCTGTTTTTT
D: TRBD1; J: TRBJ1-1; size: NA; V: TRBV10-1; CDR3: CASTRDRVLESFF; DNA: TGCGCCAGCACTAGGGACAGGGTACTTGAATCTTTCTTT
D: NA; J: TRBJ1-3; size: NA; V: TRBV6-1; CDR3: CASSEYGTGYGNTIYF; DNA: TGTGCCAGCAGTGAATATGGAACAGGGTACGGAAACACCATATATTTT
D: TRBD1; J: TRBJ2-7; size: NA; V: TRBV5-1; CDR3: CASSLGQILDEQYF; DNA: TGCGCCAGCAGCCTGGGACAGATATTGGACGAGCAGTACTTC
D: TRBD1; J: TRBJ1-3; size: NA; V: TRBV10-1; CDR3: CASSESEDRPISGNTIYF; DNA: TGCGCCAGCAGTGAGTCCGAGGACAGGCCTATCTCTGGAAACACCATATATTTT
D: TRBD1; J: TRBJ2-3; size: NA; V: TRBV19; CDR3: CASSIRGPDRGYTDTQYF; DNA: TGTGCCAGTAGTATACGGGGGCCGGACAGGGGTTACACAGATACGCAGTATTTT
D: NA; J: TRBJ2-3; size: NA; V: TRBV6-5; CDR3: CASRDRGLDTQYF; DNA: TGTGCCAGCAGAGACCGAGGGTTAGATACGCAGTATTTT
D: TRBD2; J: TRBJ2-7; size: NA; V: TRBV7-3; CDR3: CASSWTSRLLEQYF; DNA: TGTGCCAGCAGCTGGACTAGCCGTTTACTGGAGCAGTACTTC
D: TRBD2; J: TRBJ2-7; size: NA; V: TRBV9; CDR3: CASSPFSGNYEQYF; DNA: TGTGCCAGCAGCCCTTTCAGCGGGAACTACGAGCAGTACTTC
D: NA; J: TRBJ1-5; size: NA; V: TRBV30; CDR3: CAWSALLGRREPQHF; DNA: TGTGCCTGGAGTGCCCTCCTGGGAAGGAGGGAGCCCCAGCATTTT
D: TRBD2; J: TRBJ2-7; size: NA; V: TRBV5-1; CDR3: CASSSGGPISYEQYF; DNA: TGCGCCAGCAGCTCGGGGGGGCCCATCTCCTACGAGCAGTACTTC
D: NA; J: TRBJ2-2; size: few; V: TRBV7-3; CDR3: CASSLLPSPGELFF; DNA: TGTGCCAGCAGCTTACTTCCTAGCCCCGGGGAGCTGTTTTTT
D: TRBD1; J: TRBJ1-4; size: NA; V: TRBV28; CDR3: CASSLWTGGGANEKLFF; DNA: TGTGCCAGCAGTTTATGGACAGGGGGTGGAGCTAATGAAAAACTGTTTTTT
D: NA; J: TRBJ1-5; size: NA; V: TRBV28; CDR3: CASTVWGEQNQPQHF; DNA: TGTGCCAGCACCGTGTGGGGGGAGCAGAATCAGCCCCAGCATTTT
D: NA; J: TRBJ1-4; size: once; V: TRBV2; CDR3: CASSPWGDASEKLFF; DNA: TGTGCCAGCAGCCCTTGGGGGGACGCAAGTGAAAAACTGTTTTTT
D: NA; J: TRBJ1-2; size: NA; V: TRBV10-3; CDR3: CAISDAHLYGYTF; DNA: TGTGCCATCAGTGACGCCCACCTCTATGGCTACACCTTC
D: TRBD2; J: TRBJ2-3; size: NA; V: TRBV5-1; CDR3: CASSLFGLAEYTQYF; DNA: TGCGCCAGCAGCTTGTTCGGTCTAGCGGAATATACGCAGTATTTT
D: NA; J: TRBJ2-6; size: NA; V: TRBV27; CDR3: CASGPDSRAGANVLTF; DNA: TGTGCCAGTGGTCCGGACTCACGGGCTGGGGCCAACGTCCTGACTTTC
D: NA; J: TRBJ2-1; size: NA; V: TRBV19; CDR3: CASRIRNEQFF; DNA: TGTGCCAGTAGGATCAGAAATGAGCAGTTCTTC
D: TRBD2; J: TRBJ2-3; size: NA; V: TRBV30; CDR3: CAWIGGVTANDTQYF; DNA: TGTGCCTGGATCGGGGGGGTAACAGCGAACGATACGCAGTATTTT
D: TRBD1; J: TRBJ2-7; size: NA; V: TRBV5-4; CDR3: CASSSPTGGAYYEQYF; DNA: TGTGCCAGCAGCTCACCCACAGGGGGCGCTTACTACGAGCAGTACTTC
D: NA; J: TRBJ1-1; size: NA; V: TRBV30; CDR3: CAWSSVRRSEAFF; DNA: TGTGCCTGGAGTTCGGTCCGGCGCTCTGAAGCTTTCTTT
D: TRBD1; J: TRBJ1-4; size: NA; V: TRBV5-1; CDR3: CASSWTGNEKLFF; DNA: TGCGCCAGCAGTTGGACAGGGAATGAAAAACTGTTTTTT
D: NA; J: TRBJ1-1; size: NA; V: TRBV14; CDR3: CASRSGGNTEAFF; DNA: TGTGCCAGCAGGTCGGGGGGGAACACTGAAGCTTTCTTT
D: NA; J: TRBJ2-7; size: NA; V: TRBV2; CDR3: CASSVFGREQYF; DNA: TGTGCCAGCAGTGTATTTGGTCGGGAGCAGTACTTC
D: NA; J: TRBJ2-5; size: NA; V: TRBV6-5; CDR3: CASSYSTGSQETQYF; DNA: TGTGCCAGCAGTTACTCTACGGGGTCACAAGAGACCCAGTACTTC
D: NA; J: TRBJ2-1; size: NA; V: TRBV11-2; CDR3: CASSFFLEVVYNEQFF; DNA: TGTGCCAGCAGCTTTTTCCTAGAGGTGGTGTACAATGAGCAGTTCTTC
D: TRBD2; J: TRBJ2-2; size: NA; V: TRBV11-2; CDR3: CASSATSGGTGELFF; DNA: TGTGCCAGCAGCGCGACTAGCGGGGGCACCGGGGAGCTGTTTTTT
D: TRBD2; J: TRBJ2-1; size: NA; V: TRBV19; CDR3: CASSPRLAGGREQFF; DNA: TGTGCCAGTAGCCCGAGACTAGCGGGAGGAAGAGAGCAGTTCTTC
D: NA; J: TRBJ1-1; size: NA; V: TRBV6-5; CDR3: CASVLDNMNTEAFF; DNA: TGTGCCAGCGTTTTGGACAACATGAACACTGAAGCTTTCTTT
D: TRBD2; J: TRBJ2-1; size: once; V: TRBV7-2; CDR3: CASSPGLAGGFEQFF; DNA: TGTGCCAGCAGCCCAGGACTAGCGGGAGGGTTTGAGCAGTTCTTC
D: TRBD2; J: TRBJ2-1; size: NA; V: TRBV6-5; CDR3: CASTTSGSYNEQFF; DNA: TGTGCCAGCACGACTAGCGGGTCATACAATGAGCAGTTCTTC
D: NA; J: TRBJ1-2; size: NA; V: TRBV28; CDR3: CASSLSPGLNYGYTF; DNA: TGTGCCAGCAGTTTATCCCCAGGACTTAACTATGGCTACACCTTC
D: NA; J: TRBJ1-5; size: NA; V: TRBV7-8; CDR3: CASAMYSNQPQHF; DNA: TGTGCCAGCGCAATGTATAGCAATCAGCCCCAGCATTTT
D: NA; J: TRBJ1-5; size: NA; V: TRBV2; CDR3: CASSDMSFKNQPQHF; DNA: TGTGCCAGCAGTGATATGAGCTTTAAGAATCAGCCCCAGCATTTT
D: NA; J: TRBJ2-1; size: NA; V: TRBV11-2; CDR3: CASSALSYNEQFF; DNA: TGTGCCAGCAGCGCCCTCAGCTACAATGAGCAGTTCTTC
D: TRBD1; J: TRBJ2-2; size: NA; V: TRBV9; CDR3: CASEEGQGITGELFF; DNA: TGTGCCAGCGAAGAGGGACAGGGAATCACCGGGGAGCTGTTTTTT
D: NA; J: TRBJ1-2; size: NA; V: TRBV6-5; CDR3: CASSYSPTHANYGYTF; DNA: TGTGCCAGCAGTTACTCGCCCACGCACGCTAACTATGGCTACACCTTC
D: TRBD1; J: TRBJ1-6; size: NA; V: TRBV5-1; CDR3: CASSLMDRGSSYNSPLHF; DNA: TGCGCCAGCAGCTTGATGGACAGGGGAAGCTCCTATAATTCACCCCTCCACTTT
D: NA; J: TRBJ1-4; size: NA; V: TRBV28; CDR3: CASSLRNREKLFF; DNA: TGTGCCAGCAGTCTCAGGAATCGTGAAAAACTGTTTTTT
D: NA; J: TRBJ2-1; size: NA; V: TRBV7-6; CDR3: CASSLESGDEQFF; DNA: TGTGCCAGCAGCTTAGAATCCGGGGATGAGCAGTTCTTC
D: NA; J: TRBJ2-5; size: NA; V: TRBV7-6; CDR3: CASSLGFQGIIGTQYF; DNA: TGTGCCAGCAGCTTAGGGTTTCAGGGTATAATTGGGACCCAGTACTTC
D: NA; J: TRBJ1-5; size: NA; V: TRBV23-1; CDR3: CASTRGQLNQPQHF; DNA: TGCGCCAGCACCCGAGGACAGCTCAATCAGCCCCAGCATTTT
D: TRBD1; J: TRBJ1-2; size: NA; V: TRBV7-9; CDR3: CASSLQGAAYGYTF; DNA: TGTGCCAGCAGCTTACAGGGGGCAGCGTATGGCTACACCTTC
D: NA; J: TRBJ1-5; size: NA; V: TRBV28; CDR3: CASTDRNQPQHF; DNA: TGTGCCAGCACCGACAGGAACCAGCCCCAGCATTTT
D: NA; J: TRBJ1-4; size: NA; V: TRBV10-2; CDR3: CASSEWRSRGDEKLFF; DNA: TGCGCCAGCAGTGAGTGGAGGAGCAGAGGAGATGAAAAACTGTTTTTT
D: TRBD1; J: TRBJ1-6; size: NA; V: TRBV28; CDR3: CASRREGTANSPLHF; DNA: TGTGCCAGCAGGCGGGAGGGGACAGCTAATTCACCCCTCCACTTT
D: TRBD1; J: TRBJ1-6; size: NA; V: TRBV7-2; CDR3: CASSLSSPGTGRGSPLHF; DNA: TGTGCCAGCAGCTTATCCTCCCCCGGGACAGGGAGGGGTTCACCCCTCCACTTT
D: NA; J: TRBJ2-7; size: NA; V: TRBV27; CDR3: CASSSTQGVYEQYF; DNA: TGTGCCAGCAGTTCCACCCAGGGCGTCTACGAGCAGTACTTC
D: NA; J: TRBJ1-5; size: NA; V: TRBV7-2; CDR3: CASSLATGGNQPQHF; DNA: TGTGCCAGCAGCTTAGCGACAGGCGGCAATCAGCCCCAGCATTTT
D: TRBD2; J: TRBJ2-1; size: NA; V: TRBV11-3; CDR3: CASSFLAGFEQFF; DNA: TGTGCCAGCAGCTTCCTAGCGGGATTTGAGCAGTTCTTC
D: NA; J: TRBJ1-3; size: NA; V: TRBV7-2; CDR3: CASRSPASGNTIYF; DNA: TGTGCCAGCAGGTCCCCCGCTTCTGGAAACACCATATATTTT
D: TRBD2; J: TRBJ2-7; size: NA; V: TRBV5-4; CDR3: CASSLGQKGTSGRNEQYF; DNA: TGTGCCAGCAGCTTGGGGCAGAAGGGCACTAGCGGGAGAAACGAGCAGTACTTC